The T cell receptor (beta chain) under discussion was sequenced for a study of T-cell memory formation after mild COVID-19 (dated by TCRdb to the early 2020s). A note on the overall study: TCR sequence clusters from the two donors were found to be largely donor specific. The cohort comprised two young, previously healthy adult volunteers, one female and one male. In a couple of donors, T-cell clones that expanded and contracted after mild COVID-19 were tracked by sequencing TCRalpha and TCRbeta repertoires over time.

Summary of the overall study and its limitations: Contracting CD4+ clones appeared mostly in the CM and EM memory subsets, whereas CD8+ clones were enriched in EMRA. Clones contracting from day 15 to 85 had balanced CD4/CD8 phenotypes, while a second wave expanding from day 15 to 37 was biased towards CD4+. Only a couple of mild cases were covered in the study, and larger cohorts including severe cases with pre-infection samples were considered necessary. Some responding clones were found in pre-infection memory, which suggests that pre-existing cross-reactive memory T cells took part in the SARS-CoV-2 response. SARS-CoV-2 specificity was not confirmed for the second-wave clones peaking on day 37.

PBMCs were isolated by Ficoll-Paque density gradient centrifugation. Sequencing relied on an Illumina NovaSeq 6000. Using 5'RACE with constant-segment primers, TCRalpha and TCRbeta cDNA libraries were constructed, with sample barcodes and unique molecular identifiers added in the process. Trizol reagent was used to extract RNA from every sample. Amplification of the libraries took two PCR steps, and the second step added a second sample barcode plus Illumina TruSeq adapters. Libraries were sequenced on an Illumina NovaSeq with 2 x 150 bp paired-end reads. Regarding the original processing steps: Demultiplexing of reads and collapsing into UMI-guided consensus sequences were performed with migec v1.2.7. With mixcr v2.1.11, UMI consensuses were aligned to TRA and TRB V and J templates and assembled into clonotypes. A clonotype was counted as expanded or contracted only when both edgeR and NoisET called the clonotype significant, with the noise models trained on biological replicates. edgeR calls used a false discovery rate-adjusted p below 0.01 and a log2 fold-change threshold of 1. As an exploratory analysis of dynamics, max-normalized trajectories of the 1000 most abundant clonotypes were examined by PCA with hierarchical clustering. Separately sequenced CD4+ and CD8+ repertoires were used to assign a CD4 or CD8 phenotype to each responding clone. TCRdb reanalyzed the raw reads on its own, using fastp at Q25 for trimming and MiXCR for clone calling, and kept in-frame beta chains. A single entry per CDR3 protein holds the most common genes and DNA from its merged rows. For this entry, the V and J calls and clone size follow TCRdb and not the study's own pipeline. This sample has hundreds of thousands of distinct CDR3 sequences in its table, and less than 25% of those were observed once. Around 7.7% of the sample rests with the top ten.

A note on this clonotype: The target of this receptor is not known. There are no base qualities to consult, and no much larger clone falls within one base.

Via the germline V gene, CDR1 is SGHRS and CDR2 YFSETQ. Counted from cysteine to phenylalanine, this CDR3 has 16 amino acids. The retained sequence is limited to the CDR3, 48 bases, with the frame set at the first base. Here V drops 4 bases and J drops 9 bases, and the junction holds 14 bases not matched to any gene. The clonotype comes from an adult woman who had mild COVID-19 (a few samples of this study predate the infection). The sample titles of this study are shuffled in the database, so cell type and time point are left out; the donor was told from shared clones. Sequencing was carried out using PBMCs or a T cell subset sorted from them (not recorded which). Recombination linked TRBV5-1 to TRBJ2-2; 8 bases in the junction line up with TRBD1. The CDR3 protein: CASSLGIQGVGRELFF. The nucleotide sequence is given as TGCGCCAGCAGCCTTGGCATACAGGGGGTCGGCCGGGAGCTGTTTTTT.